The rows below give T cell receptor beta chains drawn from one sample of a study of glioma-infiltrating T cells after dendritic cell vaccination. Assay used: immunoSEQ multiplex PCR; TCRdb lists only in-frame clones, some missing. The data show 35,000 to 40,000 clones, with around 80% seen just once and about 8% held by the top ten. Sequenced material: blood, taken before dendritic cell vaccination. These receptors originate from a human donor with glioblastoma. Both conserved end residues are part of each CDR3. Fields, in order: clone size, J gene, V gene, D gene, CDR3 protein, CDR3 DNA. The D gene is left open where the match is weak. Rows may omit the clone size; those that give it use once, few, many or a size class.

clone size: -
J gene: TRBJ1-2
V gene: TRBV18
D gene: -
CDR3 protein: CASSPPTEAGYSGYTF
CDR3 DNA: TGTGCCAGCTCACCACCAACCGAGGCAGGGTACTCAGGCTACACCTTC

clone size: -
J gene: TRBJ1-3
V gene: TRBV6-5
D gene: TRBD1
CDR3 protein: CASSLTGGSGNTIYF
CDR3 DNA: TGTGCCAGCAGCCTAACAGGGGGCTCTGGAAACACCATATATTTT

clone size: -
J gene: TRBJ2-6
V gene: TRBV5-4
D gene: -
CDR3 protein: CASSAQGKGSGANVLTF
CDR3 DNA: TGTGCCAGCAGCGCCCAGGGGAAGGGCTCTGGGGCCAACGTCCTGACTTTC

clone size: -
J gene: TRBJ2-3
V gene: TRBV5-4
D gene: -
CDR3 protein: CASSLAGRDTQYF
CDR3 DNA: TGTGCCAGCAGCTTGGCGGGAAGGGATACGCAGTATTTT

clone size: -
J gene: TRBJ2-7
V gene: TRBV7-9
D gene: -
CDR3 protein: CASSSRQAFEQYF
CDR3 DNA: TGTGCCAGCAGCTCCCGACAGGCGTTCGAGCAGTACTTC

clone size: few
J gene: TRBJ1-1
V gene: TRBV7-2
D gene: TRBD1
CDR3 protein: CASSLVKAGGYTEAFF
CDR3 DNA: TGTGCCAGCAGCTTAGTAAAGGCAGGGGGGTATACTGAAGCTTTCTTT

clone size: -
J gene: TRBJ2-1
V gene: TRBV4-1
D gene: TRBD2
CDR3 protein: CASSQGGRGASSNEQFF
CDR3 DNA: TGCGCCAGCAGCCAAGGGGGGAGGGGAGCTTCCTCCAATGAGCAGTTCTTC

clone size: -
J gene: TRBJ2-7
V gene: TRBV6-1
D gene: TRBD2
CDR3 protein: CASREVAGAASYEQYF
CDR3 DNA: TGTGCCAGCAGAGAAGTAGCGGGCGCCGCGTCCTACGAGCAGTACTTC

clone size: -
J gene: TRBJ2-1
V gene: TRBV6-5
D gene: -
CDR3 protein: CASSLEQGPYNEQFF
CDR3 DNA: TGTGCCAGCAGTTTGGAGCAGGGTCCCTACAATGAGCAGTTCTTC

clone size: few
J gene: TRBJ2-5
V gene: TRBV19
D gene: -
CDR3 protein: CASRISGETQYF
CDR3 DNA: TGTGCCAGTAGGATCTCCGGGGAGACCCAGTACTTC

clone size: -
J gene: TRBJ2-1
V gene: TRBV5-6
D gene: TRBD2
CDR3 protein: CASSSGLSSYNEQFF
CDR3 DNA: TGTGCCAGCAGCTCGGGACTATCCTCCTACAATGAGCAGTTCTTC

clone size: -
J gene: TRBJ1-6
V gene: TRBV6-1
D gene: TRBD1
CDR3 protein: CASSEIDRGYGSPLHF
CDR3 DNA: TGTGCCAGCAGTGAAATTGACAGGGGGTATGGATCCCCCCTCCACTTT

clone size: few
J gene: TRBJ2-2
V gene: TRBV11-1
D gene: TRBD2
CDR3 protein: CASSLVGGGGAAGELFF
CDR3 DNA: TGTGCCAGCAGCTTAGTCGGCGGCGGGGGGGCCGCCGGGGAGCTGTTTTTT

clone size: -
J gene: TRBJ1-2
V gene: TRBV27
D gene: -
CDR3 protein: CASSQGVGGYTF
CDR3 DNA: TGTGCCAGCAGTCAAGGGGTGGGTGGCTACACCTTC

clone size: once
J gene: TRBJ2-2
V gene: TRBV4-2
D gene: -
CDR3 protein: CASSHRRTMNTGELFF
CDR3 DNA: TGTGCCAGCAGCCACCGACGGACTATGAACACCGGGGAGCTGTTTTTT

clone size: -
J gene: TRBJ1-1
V gene: TRBV11-2
D gene: -
CDR3 protein: CASSSLSDWNTEAFF
CDR3 DNA: TGTGCCAGCAGCTCCCTTTCGGACTGGAACACTGAAGCTTTCTTT

clone size: -
J gene: TRBJ1-2
V gene: TRBV19
D gene: TRBD1
CDR3 protein: CASRRDRAKGYTF
CDR3 DNA: TGTGCCAGTAGACGGGACAGGGCGAAAGGCTACACCTTC